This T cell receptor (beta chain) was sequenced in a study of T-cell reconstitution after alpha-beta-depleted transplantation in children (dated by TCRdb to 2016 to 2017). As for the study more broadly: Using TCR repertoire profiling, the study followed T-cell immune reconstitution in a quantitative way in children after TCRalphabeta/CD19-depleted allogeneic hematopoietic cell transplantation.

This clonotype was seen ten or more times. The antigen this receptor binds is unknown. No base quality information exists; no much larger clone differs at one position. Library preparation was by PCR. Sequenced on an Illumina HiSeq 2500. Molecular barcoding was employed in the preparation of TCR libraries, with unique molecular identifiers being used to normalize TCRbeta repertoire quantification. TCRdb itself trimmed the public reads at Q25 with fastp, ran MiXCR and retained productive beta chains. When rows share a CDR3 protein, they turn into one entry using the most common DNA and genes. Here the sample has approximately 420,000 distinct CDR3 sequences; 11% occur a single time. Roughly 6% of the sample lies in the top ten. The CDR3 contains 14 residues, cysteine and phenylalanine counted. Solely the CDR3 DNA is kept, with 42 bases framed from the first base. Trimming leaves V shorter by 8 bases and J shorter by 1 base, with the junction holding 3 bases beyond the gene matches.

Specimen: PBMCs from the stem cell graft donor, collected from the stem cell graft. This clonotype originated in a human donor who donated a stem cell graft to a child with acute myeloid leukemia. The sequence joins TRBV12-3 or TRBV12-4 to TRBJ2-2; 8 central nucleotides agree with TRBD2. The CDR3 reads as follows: CASHTSGNTGELFF. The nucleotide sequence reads TGTGCCAGCCACACTAGCGGGAACACCGGGGAGCTGTTTTTT.